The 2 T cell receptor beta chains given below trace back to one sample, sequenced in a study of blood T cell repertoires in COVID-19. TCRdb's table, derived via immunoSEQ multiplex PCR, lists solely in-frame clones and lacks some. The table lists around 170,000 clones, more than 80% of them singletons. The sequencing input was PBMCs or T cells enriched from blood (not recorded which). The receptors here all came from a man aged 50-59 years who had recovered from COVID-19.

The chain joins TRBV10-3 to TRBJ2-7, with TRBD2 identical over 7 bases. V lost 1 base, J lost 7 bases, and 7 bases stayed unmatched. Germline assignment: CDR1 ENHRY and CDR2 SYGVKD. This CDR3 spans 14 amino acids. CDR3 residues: CAISEWEGRGEQYF. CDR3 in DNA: TGTGCCATCAGTGAGTGGGAGGGACGGGGAGAGCAGTACTTC.

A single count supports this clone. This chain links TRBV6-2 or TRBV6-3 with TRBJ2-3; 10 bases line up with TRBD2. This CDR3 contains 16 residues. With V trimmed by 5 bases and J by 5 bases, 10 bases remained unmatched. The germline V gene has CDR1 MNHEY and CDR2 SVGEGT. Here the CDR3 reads CASSSGGGRKEDTQYF. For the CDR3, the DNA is TGTGCCAGCAGTAGCGGGGGGGGCCGTAAGGAAGATACGCAGTATTTT.